This T cell receptor beta chain is drawn from a study of shared clonotypes between healthy human individuals. Data came from immunoSEQ multiplex PCR; TCRdb stores just in-frame clones and leaves some out. Here the sample spans 2 million to 3 million clones, approximately 93% being singletons. The germline CDR1 and CDR2 sequences are SEHNR and FQNEAQ (reference sequence). J lost 0 bases, V lost 4 bases, and 6 bases had no gene match. The CDR3 is 16 residues long. The rearrangement joins TRBV7-9 to TRBJ1-5; 7 nucleotides agree with TRBD1. The receptor was derived from a man aged 18 to 35 in good health. Some clones in this sample may be carry-over from other donors' samples. Sequencing was performed on naive CD4+ T cells from PBMCs. Subset given: CD45RA+ positively selected. DNA for the CDR3: TGTGCCAGCAGCTCGTCCCGGGACAGTAGCAATCAGCCCCAGCATTTT. Protein product: CASSSSRDSSNQPQHF.